The entry that follows covers one T cell receptor beta chain sequence. Antigen specificity is unknown. Germline V gene data show CDR1 as MNHNS and CDR2 as SASEGT. This CDR3 region has 14 residues. V was trimmed by 6 bases and J by 12 bases, leaving 21 bases between them. The PCR had 60 Vbeta and 13 Jbeta primers. The protocol was immunoSEQ multiplex PCR, while the TCRdb copy is restricted to in-frame clones and leaves out a portion. The sample's table shows around 150,000 clones. This sample is drawn from a study of cytomegalovirus exposure and HLA in healthy donors. Study-level results: Later analysis identified several of the most significant clusters that appeared linked to common viral pathogens. TCR beta V- and J-gene trimming, according to a later analysis, was linked to a missense DCLRE1C variant.

This chain links TRBV6-1 with TRBJ2-1; perhaps TRBD1 as D (6 bases). The source material was PBMCs. This sequence originates from a man aged 25 to 45 in good health and CMV-seronegative. The CDR3 DNA reads TGTGCCAGCAGCGCCAGGGGATTTGGTGGAGGGCAGTTCTTC. Translating gives CASSARGFGGGQFF.